This entry concerns a single TCR beta chain. Antigen specificity is unknown. The treatment was: about 20 received Ad26.COV2.S at low or high dose, single or two shots; roughly 5 received placebo; per-sample allocation not given. Collection of the samples took place on day 63 after the first injection of vaccine or placebo. Based in Boston, the donor was an adult of 18-55 years. Profiling relied on immunoSEQ multiplex PCR, and the TCRdb table lists in-frame clones only, not all of them. The table records around 270,000 clones, 70% to 90% of them present only once. The data were taken from a study of Ad26.COV2.S vaccination and SARS-CoV-2 variants. CDR1 is LNHDA, CDR2 SQIVND, per germline (reference sequence). The trim removed 6 bases at V and 6 bases at J, leaving 14 bases unmatched. The CDR3 is 16 residues long. General study points: It was found that vaccine and placebo recipients had similar non-spike TCR breadth. Analyses of TCR breadth and depth may have underestimated total T cell responses.

The source of this sequence is a person aged 18-65 years who received the Ad26.COV2.S COVID-19 vaccine or a placebo. The source was peripheral blood, collected in a trial of Ad26.COV2.S vaccine versus placebo. V and J are TRBV19 and TRBJ2-1, with 7 bases lining up with TRBD1. DNA for the CDR3: TGTGCCAGTAGCCTAGGAGACAGGGTCTTCAGCAATGAGCAGTTCTTC. Translated: CASSLGDRVFSNEQFF.